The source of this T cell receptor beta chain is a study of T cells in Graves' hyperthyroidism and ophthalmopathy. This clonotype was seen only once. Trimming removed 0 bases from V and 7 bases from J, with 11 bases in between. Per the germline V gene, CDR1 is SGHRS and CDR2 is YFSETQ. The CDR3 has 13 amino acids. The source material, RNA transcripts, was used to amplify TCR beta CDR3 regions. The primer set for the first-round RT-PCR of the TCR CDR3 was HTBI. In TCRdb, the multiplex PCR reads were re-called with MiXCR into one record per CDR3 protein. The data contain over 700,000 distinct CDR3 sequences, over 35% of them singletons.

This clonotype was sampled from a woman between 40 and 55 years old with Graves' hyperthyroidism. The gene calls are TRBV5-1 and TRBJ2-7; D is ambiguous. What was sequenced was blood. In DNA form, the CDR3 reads TGCGCCAGCAGCTTGGCCATAGGAGATGAGCAGTACTTC. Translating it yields CASSLAIGDEQYF.